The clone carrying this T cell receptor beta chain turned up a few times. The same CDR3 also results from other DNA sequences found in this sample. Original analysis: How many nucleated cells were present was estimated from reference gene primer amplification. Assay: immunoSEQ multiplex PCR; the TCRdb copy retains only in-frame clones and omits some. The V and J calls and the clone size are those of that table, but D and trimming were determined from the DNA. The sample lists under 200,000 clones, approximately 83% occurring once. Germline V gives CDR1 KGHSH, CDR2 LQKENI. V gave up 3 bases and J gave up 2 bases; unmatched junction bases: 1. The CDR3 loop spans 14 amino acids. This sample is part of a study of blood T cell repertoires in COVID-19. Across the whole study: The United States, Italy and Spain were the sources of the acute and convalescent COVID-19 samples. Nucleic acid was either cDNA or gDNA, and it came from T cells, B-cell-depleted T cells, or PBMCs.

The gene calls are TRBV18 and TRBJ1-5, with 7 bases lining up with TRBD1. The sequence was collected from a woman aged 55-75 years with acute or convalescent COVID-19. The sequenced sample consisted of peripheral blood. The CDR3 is CASSPGQGNQPQHF. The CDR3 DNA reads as TGTGCCAGCTCACCTGGACAGGGCAATCAGCCCCAGCATTTT.